The 22 T cell receptor beta chains given below trace back to one sample, sequenced in a study of human T cells and chemical hapten exposure. This sample's time point: patch test 3, about 24 weeks after DPC sensitization. The treatment: therapeutic diphenylcyclopropenone sensitization with weekly scalp DPC. One entry per CDR3 protein results from TCRdb running MiXCR on the RACE reads. The data show 150,000 to 200,000 distinct CDR3 sequences, with around a quarter seen just once and 2.1% held by the top ten. This specimen was whole blood, taken in connection with sensitization to the hapten diphenylcyclopropenone (DPC). The receptors shown here come from a woman aged 18-29 years with alopecia areata. Some clones in this sample may be carry-over from other donors' samples.

The chain has TRBV9 and TRBJ1-2; D might be TRBD1 (5 bases). The germline CDR1 and CDR2 sequences are SGDLS and YYNGEE. Trimming removed 0 bases at V and 1 base at J, with 7 bases between. This CDR3 is 14 amino acids long. This chain's CDR3 is CASSVGGVNYGYTF. The CDR3, as DNA: TGTGCCAGCAGCGTAGGAGGGGTTAACTATGGCTACACCTTC.

V is TRBV29-1 and J is TRBJ2-7, with a tentative D call TRBD1 (6 bases). The CDR3 spans 12 residues. Germline assignment: CDR1 SQVTM and CDR2 ANQGSEA. V gave up 7 bases and J gave up 5 bases, with 15 bases separating them. The CDR3 sequence: CSAIAGAHEQYF. The DNA for the CDR3 is TGCAGCGCCATAGCAGGGGCCCACGAGCAGTACTTC.

CDR3 DNA sequence: TGTGCCAGCAGTACAGGGTCCTCACCGAATTCACCCCTCCACTTT. Amino acid sequence: CASSTGSSPNSPLHF. The chain joins TRBV6-2 or TRBV6-3 to TRBJ1-6; a possible D gene is TRBD1 (6 bases). This CDR3 comprises 15 residues. The germline CDR1 and CDR2 sequences are MNHEY and SVGEGT. The V and J ends lost 5 bases and 7 bases respectively, with 15 bases between them.

This clonotype was detected a few times. The genes are TRBV6-2 or TRBV6-3 and TRBJ2-3, with D possibly matching TRBD1 (5 bases). This CDR3 has 14 amino acids. Between the trimmed V and J ends, which lost 6 bases and 3 bases, there was a span of 13 bases. CDR1 is MNHEY and CDR2 is SVGEGT in the germline V gene. CDR3: CASRRQGSTDTQYF. DNA of the CDR3: TGTGCCAGCAGACGCCAGGGATCTACAGATACGCAGTATTTT.

This clonotype was counted between two and nine times. The V and J genes are TRBV29-1 and TRBJ2-2; no reliable D call. Trimming took off 3 bases at V and 6 bases at J, with 14 bases between the two ends. The CDR3 contains 14 residues. Germline loops: CDR1 SQVTM, CDR2 ANQGSEA. The CDR3 DNA follows: TGCAGCGTTGACGCCAAGGGCGTCCCCGGGGAGCTGTTTTTT. It encodes CSVDAKGVPGELFF.

V usage is TRBV12-3 or TRBV12-4 and J usage is TRBJ2-7; 7 bases align to TRBD1. The CDR3 has 17 amino acids. J lost 4 bases, V lost 0 bases, and 12 bases had no gene match. Here the CDR3 DNA reads TGTGCCAGCAGTTTAGCGCTAAGGGGGCGGAACCTTTACGAGCAGTACTTC. Its protein product is CASSLALRGRNLYEQYF.

This clonotype was seen more than once but under ten times. The chain couples TRBV24-1 to TRBJ1-5; 7 bases are shared with TRBD1. This CDR3 is 15 amino acids long. Trimming at V came to 4 bases and at J to 3 bases, leaving 5 bases not matched to a gene. Germline CDR1 KGHDR, CDR2 SFDVKD. CDR3 coding DNA: TGTGCCACCAGTGAGTCGACAGGGTCCAATCAGCCCCAGCATTTT. Translation: CATSESTGSNQPQHF.

There are many counts of this clonotype. The chain links TRBV6-2 or TRBV6-3 to TRBJ2-3, with 13 bases lining up with TRBD2. The germline gives CDR1 MNHEY, CDR2 SVGEGT. The CDR3 spans 14 residues. Losses at the gene ends were 9 bases for V and 4 bases for J; bases not matched to a gene: 4. Written as DNA, the CDR3 is TGTGCCAGTACCGGACTAGCGGGAGCAGATACGCAGTATTTT. As protein: CASTGLAGADTQYF.

The chain is built from TRBV20-1 and TRBJ2-3; D unresolved. The ends were cut back, 1 base at V and 1 base at J, with 6 bases in the middle. CDR1 and CDR2 (germline): DFQATT, SNEGSKA (reference sequence). CDR3 length: 13 amino acids. The CDR3 nucleotides are TGCAGTGCTAGAGGATCCGGCACAGATACGCAGTATTTT. Its protein is CSARGSGTDTQYF.

The chain uses TRBV27 and TRBJ2-3; D gene uncertain. In germline, CDR1 is MNHEY, CDR2 SMNVEV (reference sequence). The V gene lost 1 base and the J gene lost 1 base, with 3 bases spanning the gap. The CDR3 runs to 13 residues. The CDR3, as DNA: TGTGCCAGCAGTTTATTGGGCACAGATACGCAGTATTTT. Translated: CASSLLGTDTQYF.

The CDR3 DNA is TGCGCCAGCAGCCAAGAGGTTGGTCGAGGGTCCGCTGAAGCTTTCTTT. Encoded protein: CASSQEVGRGSAEAFF. V and J are TRBV4-3 and TRBJ1-1; D not resolved. Between the trimmed V and J ends, which lost 0 bases and 6 bases, there was a span of 17 bases. Germline lookup yields CDR1 LGHNA and CDR2 YSLEER. The CDR3 contains 16 residues.

This clonotype came up a few times. CDR3 sequence: CASSPMTGEVGRMTEAFF. DNA for the CDR3: TGTGCCAGCTCACCGATGACAGGGGAGGTTGGGCGTATGACTGAAGCTTTCTTT. The chain recombines TRBV18 with TRBJ1-1; TRBD1 agrees at 8 bases. This CDR3 comprises 18 residues. The J segment lost 5 bases and the V segment lost 3 bases, leaving 17 bases of the junction unmatched. Per the germline V gene, CDR1 is KGHSH and CDR2 is LQKENI.

The CDR3 here is CATSRGGLRPELFF. Here the CDR3 DNA reads TGTGCCACCAGCAGAGGGGGCCTCCGCCCGGAGCTGTTTTTT. The chain carries TRBV15 and TRBJ2-2; a weak D match, TRBD1 (5 bases). Between the trimmed V and J ends, which lost 1 base and 10 bases, there was a span of 13 bases. Germline values: CDR1 LNHNV, CDR2 YYDKDF (reference sequence). The CDR3 contains 14 residues.

The chain is built from TRBV20-1 and TRBJ2-2; the match to TRBD2 covers 8 bases. The CDR3 is 15 residues long. Germline assignment: CDR1 DFQATT and CDR2 SNEGSKA (reference sequence). Trimming took 6 bases from V and 1 from J; bases not matched to a gene: 7. CDR3: CSASREGGNTGELFF. CDR3 in DNA: TGCAGTGCAAGTCGGGAGGGCGGGAACACCGGGGAGCTGTTTTTT.

The chain has TRBV5-5 and TRBJ2-2; perhaps TRBD2 as D (6 bases). Germline V gene lookup returns CDR1 SGHKS and CDR2 YYEKEE (reference sequence). This CDR3 is built from 15 residues. V lost 4 bases to trimming and J lost 13 bases, with 23 bases between them. In nucleotides, the CDR3 is TGTGCCAGCAGCCCGGGAGCCTTAAAGGGACGGGGGCTGTTTTTT. Its translation is CASSPGALKGRGLFF. Drawing the rest from reference TRBV5-5 and TRBJ2-2, the complete variable domain is DAGVTQSPTHLIKTRGQQVTLRCSPISGHKSVSWYQQVLGQGPQFIFQYYEKEERGRGNFPDRFSARQFPNYSSELNVNALLLGDSALYLCASSPGALKGRGLFFGEGSRLTVL.

The V call is TRBV2, the J call TRBJ2-1; D is ambiguous. Germline V lookup: CDR1 SNHLY, CDR2 FYNNEI. The CDR3 consists of 15 residues. V lost 6 bases and J 5 bases, leaving 17 bases between the germline ends. In DNA, the CDR3 is TGTGCCAGCAGGTACCAAGAGGTCCCCCACAATGAGCAGTTCTTC. Encoded protein: CASRYQEVPHNEQFF.

The chain carries TRBV7-9 and TRBJ1-5; D gene unclear. V was cut by 3 bases and J by 6 bases, with 15 bases left in between. Per germline, CDR1 SEHNR and CDR2 FQNEAQ (reference sequence). CDR3 size: 15 residues. CDR3 sequence: CASSLVSGPGQPQHF. The CDR3 coding sequence is TGTGCCAGCAGCTTGGTTTCCGGGCCGGGTCAGCCCCAGCATTTT.

This rearrangement joins TRBV9 to TRBJ1-1; D gene ambiguous. Trimming removed 1 base at V and 2 bases at J, with 12 bases between. CDR3 size: 15 residues. Germline V CDR1 and CDR2: SGDLS, YYNGEE. CDR3 sequence: CASSVRPEINTEAFF. CDR3 DNA: TGTGCCAGCAGCGTAAGGCCCGAAATCAACACTGAAGCTTTCTTT. Using reference TRBV9 and TRBJ1-1 for the parts outside the CDR3, the full variable domain is DSGVTQTPKHLITATGQRVTLRCSPRSGDLSVYWYQQSLDQGLQFLIQYYNGEERAKGNILERFSAQQFPDLHSELNLSSLELGDSALYFCASSVRPEINTEAFFGQGTRLTVV.

This chain joins TRBV2 and TRBJ1-2; D is uncertain. The CDR3 runs to 14 residues. In germline, CDR1 is SNHLY, CDR2 FYNNEI. The V end lost 2 bases, the J end lost 8 bases, and 15 bases lay between the germline ends. For the CDR3, the DNA is TGTGCCAGCAGTGAATCATCACCCCTCAAGGGCTACACCTTC. It specifies CASSESSPLKGYTF.

This clonotype was seen at least ten times. CDR3: CASRGDQVLEAFF. The CDR3 coding sequence is TGTGCCAGCAGAGGGGACCAGGTTCTTGAAGCTTTCTTT. The rearrangement uses TRBV5-6 and TRBJ1-1; D might be TRBD1 (5 bases). V lost 5 bases to trimming and J lost 7 bases, with 15 bases between them. The CDR3 runs to 13 residues. Germline assignment: CDR1 SGHDT and CDR2 YYEEEE.

In this sample, this clonotype turned up many times. The chain has TRBV9 and TRBJ2-2; 7 bases match TRBD1. CDR3 length: 13 amino acids. V lost 3 bases and J lost 5; bases outside the gene matches: 1. Germline V gives CDR1 SGDLS, CDR2 YYNGEE. CDR3 bases: TGTGCCAGCAGCGCACAGGGGACCGGGGAGCTGTTTTTT. Protein sequence: CASSAQGTGELFF.

The chain carries TRBV3-1 and TRBJ2-1; the D is unclear. The CDR3 consists of 14 residues. The V and J ends lost 4 bases and 9 bases respectively, with 16 bases between them. Germline V gene sequence: CDR1 LGHDT, CDR2 YNNKEL (reference sequence). The CDR3 region has the DNA TGTGCCAGCAGCCCCCGAGCTAGTCGGGCTGAGCAGTTCTTC. This codes for CASSPRASRAEQFF.